Each of the 20 T cell receptor beta chains below was sequenced from the same sample in a study of beta chain features in type 1 diabetes. The isolated RNA, all of it, was reverse transcribed, so expressed TCRB transcripts were what got sequenced. Repertoires were generated with immunoSEQ multiplex PCR, while TCRdb's copy carries only in-frame clones and drops some. There are about 290,000 clones in the sample; around 7.8% occur only once, and roughly 1% lies in the top ten. The material sequenced was central memory CD4+ T cells from blood. These receptors all come from a woman aged 18-35 years in good health.

The chain links TRBV14 to TRBJ2-3; D unclear. The CDR3 loop spans 14 amino acids. V gave up 1 base and J gave up 11 bases, with 16 bases separating them. The germline V gene has CDR1 SGHDN and CDR2 FVKESK. CDR3 nucleotides: TGTGCCAGCAGCCAAGGAGGAAGCATTTTTAGGCAGTATTTT. Amino acid sequence: CASSQGGSIFRQYF.

The V call is TRBV7-2, the J call TRBJ2-1; 12 bases line up with TRBD2. This CDR3 is built from 15 residues. With 2 bases clipped from V and 9 bases from J, the junction kept 5 bases outside the gene matches. The germline gives CDR1 SGHTA, CDR2 FQGNSA. In DNA form, the CDR3 reads TGTGCCAGCAGCTTATTTCTAGCGGGAGGGCGTGAGCAGTTCTTC. Its protein is CASSLFLAGGREQFF.

V gene TRBV30 combines with J gene TRBJ1-1, with unresolved D. CDR1 is GTSNPN and CDR2 is SVGIG in the germline V gene (reference sequence). The CDR3 runs to 12 residues. Trimming stripped 0 bases from V and 5 bases from J, with 7 bases between. This CDR3 is CAWSVLGTEAFF. The DNA for the CDR3 is TGTGCCTGGAGTGTACTAGGGACTGAAGCTTTCTTT.

Points on this clone: The same CDR3 is also encoded by other DNA sequences in this sample. The rearrangement links TRBV21-1 to TRBJ2-1; the table gives TRBD1 as D, unverified against the DNA. TRBV21-1 is termed a pseudogene. This CDR3 has 15 amino acids. Written as DNA, the CDR3 is TGTGCCAGCAGACTACAGGGTTGGACGAACAATGAGCAGTTCTTC. Translated: CASRLQGWTNNEQFF.

This chain connects TRBV9 to TRBJ2-2; no clear D. V was shortened by 0 bases and J by 7 bases, with 7 bases between the two germline ends. This CDR3 comprises 13 residues. Germline V gene sequence: CDR1 SGDLS, CDR2 YYNGEE. The CDR3 DNA is TGTGCCAGCAGCGTAGACGTATTCGGGGAGCTGTTTTTT. This translates into CASSVDVFGELFF.

This clone was observed a few times. The chain links TRBV2 to TRBJ1-5; maybe TRBD1 (6 bases). This CDR3 is 12 amino acids long. From germline, CDR1 is SNHLY and CDR2 FYNNEI. Trimming stripped 5 bases from V and 15 bases from J, with 17 bases between. The CDR3 loop reads CASSIDRSDMHF. The CDR3 bases are TGTGCCAGCAGTATCGACAGGTCCGATATGCATTTT.

This clone was counted only a few times. The chain uses TRBV19 and TRBJ1-4, with D hard to call. CDR3 length equals 17 residues. CDR1 is LNHDA, CDR2 SQIVND, per germline (reference sequence). With 0 bases removed from V and 0 bases from J, the gap between germline ends came to 11 bases. CDR3 in DNA: TGTGCCAGTAGTATAGACGAAGGTTTCCCAACTAATGAAAAACTGTTTTTT. The encoded protein is CASSIDEGFPTNEKLFF.

The CDR3 loop reads CASSPHAHYSSTDTQYF. The DNA of the CDR3 is TGCGCCAGCAGCCCCCACGCCCATTACAGTTCCACAGATACGCAGTATTTT. V and J are TRBV4-3 and TRBJ2-3, with D unresolved. CDR1 LGHNA and CDR2 YSLEER come from the germline V gene. This CDR3 spans 17 amino acids. The V end lost 4 bases, the J end lost 2 bases, and 19 bases lay between the germline ends.

There are a few counts of this clone. This rearrangement joins TRBV2 to TRBJ1-3; D unresolved. V lost 7 bases, J lost 0 bases, and 7 bases lay in between. The CDR3 sequence is 13 residues long. Per the germline V gene, CDR1 is SNHLY and CDR2 is FYNNEI. The CDR3 loop is CASMSGSGNTIYF. The CDR3 nucleotides read TGTGCCAGCATGTCCGGCTCTGGAAACACCATATATTTT.

This clone showed up many times. This chain links TRBV14 with TRBJ2-3; D is uncertain. Germline lookup yields CDR1 SGHDN and CDR2 FVKESK. This CDR3 region has 13 residues. The V end lost 0 bases, the J end lost 6 bases, and 7 bases lay between the germline ends. CDR3 in DNA: TGTGCCAGCAGCCAAGACAACGGGGATACGCAGTATTTT. This encodes CASSQDNGDTQYF.

The genes are TRBV9 and TRBJ2-1, with 8 bases matching TRBD2. Germline V gives CDR1 SGDLS, CDR2 YYNGEE. The CDR3 loop spans 15 amino acids. V trimming: 0 bases; J trimming: 8 bases; junction bases outside the gene matches: 7. The DNA for the CDR3 is TGTGCCAGCAGCGTAGTAAGCGGGAGAATGGATGAGCAGTTCTTC. This codes for CASSVVSGRMDEQFF.

The CDR3 sequence is CASSLASHASSEQFF. CDR3 nucleotides: TGTGCCAGCAGCTTAGCAAGCCACGCTAGCAGTGAGCAGTTCTTC. The rearrangement joins TRBV7-9 to TRBJ2-1; maybe TRBD2 (5 bases). Trimming removed 0 bases from V and 9 bases from J, with 15 bases in between. The CDR3 spans 15 residues. Germline CDR1 and CDR2: SEHNR and FQNEAQ (reference sequence). Based on the CDR3 plus reference TRBV7-9 and TRBJ2-1, the full variable domain is DTGVSQNPRHKITKRGQNVTFRCDPISEHNRLYWYRQTLGQGPEFLTYFQNEAQLEKSRLLSDRFSAERPKGSFSTLEIQRTEQGDSAMYLCASSLASHASSEQFFGPGTRLTVL.

This clone was seen ten or more times. One end of the junction fails to match germline, which may point to a read error. CDR3 loop: CASSQDWEAYAF. The DNA of the CDR3 is TGTGCCAGCAGCCAAGATTGGGAAGCGTACGCCTTC. The chain has TRBV14 and TRBJ1-2, with D uncertain. CDR3 size: 12 residues. Germline CDR1 is SGHDN and CDR2 is FVKESK.

A few counts support this clone. The rearrangement uses TRBV14 and TRBJ1-6; D perhaps matches TRBD1 (5 bases). CDR1 and CDR2 (germline): SGHDN, FVKESK. Trimming removed 0 bases at V and 7 bases at J, with 19 bases between. This CDR3 comprises 18 residues. In DNA form, the CDR3 reads TGTGCCAGCAGCCAAGAGTCGACCCCGGGACTTAGGAATTCACCCCTCCACTTT. It translates to CASSQESTPGLRNSPLHF.

This sequence joins TRBV4-2 and TRBJ1-1; D is unclear. V lost 1 base to trimming and J lost 5 bases, with 5 bases between them. CDR3 size: 12 residues. Germline CDR1 is LGHNA and CDR2 is YNFKEQ. As DNA, the CDR3 is TGTGCCAGCAGCCAAGCCTTTACTGAAGCTTTCTTT. Translated, it gives CASSQAFTEAFF.

This clone was seen a few times. The V gene is TRBV5-1, the J gene TRBJ2-2; tentatively, D is TRBD1 or TRBD2 (6 bases each). V lost 0 bases to trimming and J lost 1 base, with 10 bases between them. The length of the CDR3 is 16 residues. CDR1 and CDR2 from the germline V gene are SGHRS and YFSETQ. The CDR3 region has the DNA TGCGCCAGCAGCTTGGACGGGGGCGTGAACACCGGGGAGCTGTTTTTT. Protein product: CASSLDGGVNTGELFF.

The CDR3 spells CATSRDRQGENEQFF. The CDR3 coding sequence is TGTGCCACCAGCAGAGATCGACAGGGGGAGAATGAGCAGTTCTTC. V and J are TRBV15 and TRBJ2-1; 9 bases align to TRBD1. This CDR3 has 15 residues. Germline V gene data show CDR1 as LNHNV and CDR2 as YYDKDF (reference sequence). After removal of 0 bases from V and 7 bases from J, the junction contained 4 bases not matched to a gene.

This clone has a handful of counts. The V gene is TRBV18, the J gene TRBJ1-3; no firm D call. The CDR3 spans 15 residues. Trimming took 0 bases from V and 4 from J, leaving 10 bases between them. Germline V gene sequence: CDR1 KGHSH, CDR2 LQKENI. This CDR3 reads CASSPPSVPGNTIYF. In DNA, the CDR3 is TGTGCCAGCTCACCACCGTCGGTTCCCGGAAACACCATATATTTT.

There are a few counts of this clone. The rearrangement uses TRBV5-6 and TRBJ2-2, with TRBD1 matching 8 bases. The CDR3 is 16 amino acids. Germline V gene data show CDR1 as SGHDT and CDR2 as YYEEEE. V was pared by 2 bases and J by 4 bases, with 7 bases of the junction left unmatched. CDR3 region: CASSLVGQGGTGELFF. DNA for the CDR3: TGTGCCAGCAGCTTAGTTGGACAGGGTGGCACCGGGGAGCTGTTTTTT.

The chain has TRBV1 and TRBJ2-1; TRBD2, the D gene given by the table, was not confirmed from the DNA. TRBV1 is annotated as a pseudogene. This CDR3 is built from 15 residues. CDR3 sequence reads: CTSSHRGLAANEQFF. CDR3 nucleotide sequence: TGCACCAGCAGCCACCGGGGACTAGCCGCCAATGAGCAGTTCTTC.